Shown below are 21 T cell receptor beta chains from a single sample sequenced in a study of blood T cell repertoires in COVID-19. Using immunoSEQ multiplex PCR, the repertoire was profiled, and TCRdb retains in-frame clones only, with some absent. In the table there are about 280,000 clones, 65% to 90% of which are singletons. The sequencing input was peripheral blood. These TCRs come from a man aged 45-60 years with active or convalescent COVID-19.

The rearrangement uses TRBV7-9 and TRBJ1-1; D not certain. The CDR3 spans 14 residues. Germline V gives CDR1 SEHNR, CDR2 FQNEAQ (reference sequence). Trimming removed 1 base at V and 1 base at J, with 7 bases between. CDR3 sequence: CASSLVGTNTEAFF. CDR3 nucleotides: TGTGCCAGCAGCTTAGTGGGCACGAACACTGAAGCTTTCTTT.

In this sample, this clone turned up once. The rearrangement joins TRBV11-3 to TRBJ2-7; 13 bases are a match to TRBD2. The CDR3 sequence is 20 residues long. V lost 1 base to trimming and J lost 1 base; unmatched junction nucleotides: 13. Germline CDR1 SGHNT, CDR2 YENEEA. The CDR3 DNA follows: TGTGCCAGCAGCTTAGCTTTAATTACGGAGGGACTAGCGGGATCCTACGAGCAGTACTTC. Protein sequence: CASSLALITEGLAGSYEQYF.

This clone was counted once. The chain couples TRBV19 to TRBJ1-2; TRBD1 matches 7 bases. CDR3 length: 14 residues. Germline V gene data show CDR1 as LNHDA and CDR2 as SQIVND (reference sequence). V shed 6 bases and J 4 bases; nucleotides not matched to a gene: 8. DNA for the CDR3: TGTGCCAGTAGAGAGACAGGGTTCGCCTATGGCTACACCTTC. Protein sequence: CASRETGFAYGYTF.

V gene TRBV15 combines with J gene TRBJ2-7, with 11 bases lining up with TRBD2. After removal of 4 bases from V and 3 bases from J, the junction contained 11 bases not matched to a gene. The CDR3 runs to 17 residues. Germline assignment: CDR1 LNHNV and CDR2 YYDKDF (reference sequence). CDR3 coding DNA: TGTGCCACCAGCACTTTGAAAGACGGGACTAGCGGCTACGAGCAGTACTTC. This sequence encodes CATSTLKDGTSGYEQYF.

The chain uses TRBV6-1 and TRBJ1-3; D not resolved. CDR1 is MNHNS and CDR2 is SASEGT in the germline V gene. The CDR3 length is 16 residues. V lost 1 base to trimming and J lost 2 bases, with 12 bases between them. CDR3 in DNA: TGTGCCAGCAGTGAAGTGCCGGGGTCGACTGGAAACACCATATATTTT. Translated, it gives CASSEVPGSTGNTIYF.

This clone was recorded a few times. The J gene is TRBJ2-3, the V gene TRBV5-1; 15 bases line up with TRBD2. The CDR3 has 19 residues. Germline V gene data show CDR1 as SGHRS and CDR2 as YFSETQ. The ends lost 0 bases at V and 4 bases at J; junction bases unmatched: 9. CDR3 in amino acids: CASSLDGLAGGRSADTQYF. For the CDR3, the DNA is TGCGCCAGCAGCTTGGATGGACTAGCGGGAGGGAGGTCCGCAGATACGCAGTATTTT.

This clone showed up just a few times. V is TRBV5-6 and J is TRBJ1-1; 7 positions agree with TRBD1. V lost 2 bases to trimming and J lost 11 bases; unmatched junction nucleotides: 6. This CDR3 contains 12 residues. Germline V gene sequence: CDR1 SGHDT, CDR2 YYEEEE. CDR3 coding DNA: TGTGCCAGCAGCTTTGGACAGGATGGGGCTTTCTTT. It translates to CASSFGQDGAFF. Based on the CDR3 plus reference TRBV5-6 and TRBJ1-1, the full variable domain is DAGVTQSPTHLIKTRGQQVTLRCSPKSGHDTVSWYQQALGQGPQFIFQYYEEEERQRGNFPDRFSGHQFPNYSSELNVNALLLGDSALYLCASSFGQDGAFFGQGTRLTVV.

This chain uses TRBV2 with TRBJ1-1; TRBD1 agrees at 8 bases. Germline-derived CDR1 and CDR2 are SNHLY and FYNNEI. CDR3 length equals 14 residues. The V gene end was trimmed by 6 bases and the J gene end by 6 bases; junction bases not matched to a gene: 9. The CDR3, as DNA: TGTGCCAGCAGATCCGGGACAGGCCTCTCTGAAGCTTTCTTT. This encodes CASRSGTGLSEAFF.

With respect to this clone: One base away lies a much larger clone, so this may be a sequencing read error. The CDR3 region has the DNA TGTGCCAGCAGCGTAGGGACTAGCGTAGAGACCCAGTACTTC. Its translation is CASSVGTSVETQYF. The chain couples TRBV9 to TRBJ2-5; 9 bases are a match to TRBD2. J was trimmed by 4 bases and V by 0 bases; bases with no gene match: 1. The CDR3 totals 14 residues. CDR1 and CDR2 from the germline V gene are SGDLS and YYNGEE.

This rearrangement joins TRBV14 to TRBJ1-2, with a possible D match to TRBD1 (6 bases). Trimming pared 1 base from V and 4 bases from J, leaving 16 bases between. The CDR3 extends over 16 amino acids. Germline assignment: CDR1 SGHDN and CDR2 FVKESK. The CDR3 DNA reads TGTGCCAGCAGCCAAGGGTTGGGGGCTGCGGGCTATGGCTACACCTTC. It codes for CASSQGLGAAGYGYTF.

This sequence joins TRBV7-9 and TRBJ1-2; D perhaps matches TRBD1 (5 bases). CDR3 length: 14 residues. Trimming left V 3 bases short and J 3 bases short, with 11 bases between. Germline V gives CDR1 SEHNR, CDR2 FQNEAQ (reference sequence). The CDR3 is CASSLQRGDYGYTF. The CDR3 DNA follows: TGTGCCAGCAGCTTGCAACGGGGGGACTATGGCTACACCTTC.

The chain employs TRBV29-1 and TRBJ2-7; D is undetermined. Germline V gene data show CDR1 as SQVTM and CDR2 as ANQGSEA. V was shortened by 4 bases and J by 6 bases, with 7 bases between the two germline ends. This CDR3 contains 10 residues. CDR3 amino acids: CSVGLREQYF. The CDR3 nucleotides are TGCAGCGTTGGACTCCGCGAGCAGTACTTC.

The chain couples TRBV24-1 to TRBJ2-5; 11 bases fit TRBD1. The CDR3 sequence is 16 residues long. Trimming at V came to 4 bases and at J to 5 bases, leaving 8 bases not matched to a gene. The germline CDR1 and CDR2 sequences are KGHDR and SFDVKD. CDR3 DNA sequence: TGTGCCACCAGTGACTCAAGGGACAGGGGGTGGGAGACCCAGTACTTC. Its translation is CATSDSRDRGWETQYF.

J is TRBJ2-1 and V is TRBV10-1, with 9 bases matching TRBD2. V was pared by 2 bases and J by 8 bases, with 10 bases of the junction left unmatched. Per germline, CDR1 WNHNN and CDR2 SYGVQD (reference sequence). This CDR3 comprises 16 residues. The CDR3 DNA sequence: TGCGCCAGCAGTGAGGAGGTAGCGGGAGTTCGCGATGAGCAGTTCTTC. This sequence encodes CASSEEVAGVRDEQFF.

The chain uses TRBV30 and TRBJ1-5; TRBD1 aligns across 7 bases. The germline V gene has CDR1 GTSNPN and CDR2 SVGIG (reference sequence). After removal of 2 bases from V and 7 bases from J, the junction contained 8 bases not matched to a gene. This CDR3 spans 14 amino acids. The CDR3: CAWSILQGRQPQHF. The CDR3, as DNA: TGTGCCTGGAGTATTCTACAGGGGCGGCAGCCCCAGCATTTT. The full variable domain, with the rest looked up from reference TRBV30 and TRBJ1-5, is SQTIHQWPATLVQPVGSPLSLECTVEGTSNPNLYWYRQAAGRGLQLLFYSVGIGQISSEVPQNLSASRPQDRQFILSSKKLLLSDSGFYLCAWSILQGRQPQHFGDGTRLSIL.

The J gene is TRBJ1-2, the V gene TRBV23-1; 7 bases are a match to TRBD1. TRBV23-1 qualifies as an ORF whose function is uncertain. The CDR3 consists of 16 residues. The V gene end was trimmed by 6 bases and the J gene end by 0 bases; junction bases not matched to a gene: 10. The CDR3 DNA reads TGCGCCAGCAGCCAAGGACAGGAGCTGTCTAACTATGGCTACACCTTC. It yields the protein CASSQGQELSNYGYTF.

CDR3 residues: CASSLVGHPYYGYTF. CDR3 coding DNA: TGTGCCAGCAGCTTAGTGGGACATCCGTACTATGGCTACACCTTC. The chain employs TRBV7-2 and TRBJ1-2, with a tentative D call TRBD1 (6 bases). Trimming took 1 base from V and 3 from J, leaving 12 bases between them. Germline CDR1 and CDR2: SGHTA and FQGNSA. The CDR3 loop spans 15 amino acids.

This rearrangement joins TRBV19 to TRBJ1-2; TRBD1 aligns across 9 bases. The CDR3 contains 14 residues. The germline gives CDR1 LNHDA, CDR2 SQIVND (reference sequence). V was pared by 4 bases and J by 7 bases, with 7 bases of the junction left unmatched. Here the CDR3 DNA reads TGTGCCAGTAGTACGACAGGGGGAGGTGGTGGCTACACCTTC. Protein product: CASSTTGGGGGYTF. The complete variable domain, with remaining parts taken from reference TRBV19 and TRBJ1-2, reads DGGITQSPKYLFRKEGQNVTLSCEQNLNHDAMYWYRQDPGQGLRLIYYSQIVNDFQKGDIAEGYSVSREKKESFPLTVTSAQKNPTAFYLCASSTTGGGGGYTFGSGTRLTVV.

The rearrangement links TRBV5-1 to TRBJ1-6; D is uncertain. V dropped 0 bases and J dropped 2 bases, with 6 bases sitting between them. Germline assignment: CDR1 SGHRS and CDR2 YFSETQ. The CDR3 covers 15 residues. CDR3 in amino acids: CASSLDGAYNSPLHF. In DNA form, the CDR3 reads TGCGCCAGCAGCTTGGACGGGGCCTATAATTCACCCCTCCACTTT. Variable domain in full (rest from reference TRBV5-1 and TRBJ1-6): KAGVTQTPRYLIKTRGQQVTLSCSPISGHRSVSWYQQTPGQGLQFLFEYFSETQRNKGNFPGRFSGRQFSNSRSEMNVSTLELGDSALYLCASSLDGAYNSPLHFGNGTRLTVT.

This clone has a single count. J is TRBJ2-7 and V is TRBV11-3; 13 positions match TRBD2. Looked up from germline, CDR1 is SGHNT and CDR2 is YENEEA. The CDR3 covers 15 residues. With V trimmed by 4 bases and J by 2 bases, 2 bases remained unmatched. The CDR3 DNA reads TGTGCCAGCAGCTCGGGACTAGCGGGACCCTACGAGCAGTACTTC. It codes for CASSSGLAGPYEQYF.

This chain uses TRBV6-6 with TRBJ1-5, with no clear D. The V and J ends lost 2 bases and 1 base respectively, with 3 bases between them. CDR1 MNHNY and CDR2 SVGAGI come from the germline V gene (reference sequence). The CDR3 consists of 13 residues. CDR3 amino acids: CASSYQSNQPQHF. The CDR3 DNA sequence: TGTGCCAGCAGTTACCAGAGCAATCAGCCCCAGCATTTT.